The entry below describes one T cell receptor (beta chain). The antigen is undetermined. The CDR3 length is 14 residues. V lost 3 bases and J 0 bases, leaving 5 bases between the germline ends. Germline CDR1 reads KGHDR; CDR2 reads SFDVKD. The sample belongs to a study of T cell repertoires in cytomegalovirus infection. TCRdb re-called the reads with MiXCR, one entry per CDR3 protein. The repertoire holds around 800,000 distinct CDR3 sequences, with 32% as singletons. This receptor was identified in a human donor in good health (CMV status not recorded). Some clones in this sample may be carry-over from other donors' samples. The sequencing used cultured CD8+ T cells from PBMCs, collected from culture after CMV antigen stimulation. V gene TRBV24-1 combines with J gene TRBJ1-3, with D unclear. This CDR3 reads CATSDTASGNTIYF. The CDR3 DNA follows: TGTGCCACCAGTGATACAGCCTCTGGAAACACCATATATTTT.